These 9 T cell receptor beta chains came from one sample sequenced in a study of CD4 T cells in relation to SARS-CoV-2 and coronaviruses (dated by TCRdb to the early 2020s). The library was built by means of the immunoSEQ multiplex PCR assay. Not all clones reach the TCRdb copy of this immuneACCESS table, which keeps in-frame sequences only. Checked studies attribute under half of the gap to unresolved V genes and leave the rest unexplained. The sample table holds roughly 20,000 clones, of which 70% to 75% were seen once. About 21% of the sample rests with the top ten. CD4+ T cells from unexposed donors were collected before the COVID-19 pandemic (2011-2018). The EasySep CD4+ T cell isolation kit was used to isolate CD4+ T cells once the cultures had run for about 10 days. Antigens for these TCRs are unknown. The sample comprised CD4+ T cells from PBMCs, cultured in vitro. These receptors all stem from a human donor in good health.

The chain is built from TRBV6-2 or TRBV6-3 and TRBJ2-7, with TRBD1 matching 10 bases. V shed 0 bases, J shed 5 bases, and the junction held 4 bases outside the gene matches. The CDR3 contains 15 residues. Germline V gene lookup returns CDR1 MNHEY and CDR2 SVGEGT. CDR3 loop: CASSYSGTGVDEQYF. The CDR3 DNA is TGTGCCAGCAGTTACTCCGGGACAGGGGTGGACGAGCAGTACTTC.

The CDR3 region has the DNA TGTGCCAGAAGGGGTCGTTGTGACGATACGCAGTATTTT. Translation: CARRGRCDDTQYF. The V and J genes are TRBV5-3 and TRBJ2-3; D gene unclear. TRBV5-3 falls under the ORF class, with uncertain function. V was pared by 5 bases and J by 6 bases, with 13 bases between. The CDR3 spans 13 residues.

This clone has only one observation. V gene TRBV5-1 combines with J gene TRBJ2-7; maybe TRBD1 (6 bases). The CDR3 extends over 14 amino acids. CDR1 and CDR2 from the germline V gene are SGHRS and YFSETQ. Trimming left V 5 bases short and J 3 bases short, with 15 bases between. CDR3 in DNA: TGCGCCAGCAGTCATGGGACACGACGCTACGAGCAGTACTTC. Translated, it gives CASSHGTRRYEQYF. Full variable domain (rest looked up from reference TRBV5-1 and TRBJ2-7): KAGVTQTPRYLIKTRGQQVTLSCSPISGHRSVSWYQQTPGQGLQFLFEYFSETQRNKGNFPGRFSGRQFSNSRSEMNVSTLELGDSALYLCASSHGTRRYEQYFGPGTRLTVT.

The table lists this clone with a few counts. The chain is built from TRBV5-5 and TRBJ1-2; no reliable D call. The germline V gene has CDR1 SGHKS and CDR2 YYEKEE (reference sequence). Trimming took 5 bases from V and 7 from J, leaving 15 bases between them. CDR3 length: 13 residues. The chain's CDR3 is CASSQALGSGYTF. The CDR3 DNA sequence: TGTGCCAGCAGTCAGGCCCTTGGATCTGGCTACACCTTC.

As for this clone: The final CDR3 position lacks the conserved phenylalanine or tryptophan, pointing to a likely read error. No DNA is shown, since the ends of the CDR3 on it are uncertain; the CDR3 is the one TCRdb lists. This chain uses TRBV18 with TRBJ1-1. Inclusive of both ends, the CDR3 amounts to 11 amino acids. Per the germline V gene, CDR1 is KGHSH and CDR2 is LQKENI. The CDR3 here is CASSGGGALSL.

The rearrangement links TRBV11-3 to TRBJ2-2, with D hard to call. The CDR3 spans 14 residues. The germline CDR1 and CDR2 sequences are SGHNT and YENEEA. The germline V and J ends were trimmed by 2 bases and 4 bases, with 8 bases remaining between them. CDR3 nucleotide sequence: TGTGCCAGCAGCTTACGGGTCTCCACCGGGGAGCTGTTTTTT. It specifies CASSLRVSTGELFF.

The table lists this clone with a few counts. The rearrangement uses TRBV3-1 (or the pseudogene TRBV3-2) and TRBJ2-3, with TRBD2 identical over 10 bases. V gave up 1 base and J gave up 8 bases; unmatched junction bases: 6. The germline V gene has CDR1 LGHDT and CDR2 YNNKEL (reference sequence). The CDR3 is 15 amino acids. The CDR3 region has the DNA TGTGCCAGCAGCCAAGGTTCCCTAGCGGGGGTTACGCAGTATTTT. Amino acid sequence: CASSQGSLAGVTQYF.

The rearrangement links TRBV12-3 or TRBV12-4 to TRBJ1-1, with 7 bases fitting TRBD1. CDR3 length: 13 residues. After removal of 6 bases from V and 7 bases from J, the junction contained 8 bases not matched to a gene. CDR3 amino acids: CASRGQGGNEAFF. The CDR3, as DNA: TGTGCCAGCAGGGGCCAGGGGGGGAATGAAGCTTTCTTT.

This clone was detected only a few times. This rearrangement joins TRBV4-2 to TRBJ1-3; D is undetermined. The germline gives CDR1 LGHNA, CDR2 YNFKEQ. This CDR3 comprises 17 residues. V was shortened by 2 bases and J by 0 bases, with 14 bases between the two germline ends. The CDR3 nucleotides are TGTGCCAGCAGCCAACCCACGACCCCGAGCTCTGGAAACACCATATATTTT. Its protein product is CASSQPTTPSSGNTIYF.